This T cell receptor beta chain was profiled in a study of blood T cell repertoires in COVID-19. Here immunoSEQ multiplex PCR was the method, and the copy in TCRdb shows in-frame clones only, minus some. The repertoire has 45,000 to 55,000 clones, about nine tenths of them found once; the top ten carry 2.5% to 3.5%. CDR1 is SNHLY and CDR2 is FYNNEI in the germline V gene. The CDR3 is 15 amino acids. V was pared by 6 bases and J by 3 bases, with 9 bases of the junction left unmatched. The gene calls are TRBV2 and TRBJ2-3; the match to TRBD1 covers 7 bases. The sample taken for sequencing was peripheral blood. The TCR originated in a human donor in a cohort sampled during active COVID-19. The CDR3 DNA sequence: TGTGCCAGCAGCGCTGACAGGGTACGGACAGATACGCAGTATTTT. It codes for CASSADRVRTDTQYF. Using reference TRBV2 and TRBJ2-3 for the parts outside the CDR3, the full variable domain is EPEVTQTPSHQVTQMGQEVILRCVPISNHLYFYWYRQILGQKVEFLVSFYNNEISEKSEIFDDQFSVERPDGSNFTLKIRSTKLEDSAMYFCASSADRVRTDTQYFGPGTRLTVL.